Below are 16 T cell receptor beta chains sequenced from a single sample in a study of tissue T cells after allogeneic stem cell transplantation. Only in-frame clones appear in the TCRdb table, and some are missing; sequencing was by immunoSEQ multiplex PCR. The repertoire holds some 25,000 clones, with around four fifths as singletons. The sample in question was tissue from the ileum, obtained at autopsy. These receptors were obtained from a female donor aged 60 or older with lung cancer.

The chain is built from TRBV11-1 and TRBJ2-3, with D possibly matching TRBD2 (5 bases). This CDR3 contains 14 residues. Between the trimmed V and J ends, which lost 2 bases and 5 bases, there was a span of 11 bases. CDR1 and CDR2 (germline): SGHAT, FQDESV (reference sequence). The CDR3 loop is CASSLSRTGDTQYF. DNA of the CDR3: TGTGCCAGCAGCTTATCTCGGACTGGAGATACGCAGTATTTT.

The chain employs TRBV6-2 or TRBV6-3 and TRBJ2-7; D gene uncertain. Trimming pared 1 base from V and 5 bases from J, leaving 6 bases between. CDR3 length: 12 residues. CDR1 and CDR2 (germline): MNHEY, SVGEGT. CDR3 coding DNA: TGTGCCAGCAGTTACTTGAGGAACGAGCAGTACTTC. This translates into CASSYLRNEQYF.

The CDR3 coding sequence is TGTGCCAGCAGTTCGGGGGGTACAGGGTCCACTGAAGCTTTCTTT. Its translation is CASSSGGTGSTEAFF. The gene calls are TRBV27 and TRBJ1-1; weak D call: TRBD1 (6 bases). Per germline, CDR1 MNHEY and CDR2 SMNVEV (reference sequence). The CDR3 has 15 amino acids. V dropped 4 bases and J dropped 4 bases, with 16 bases sitting between them.

This chain joins TRBV5-5 and TRBJ1-2; D might be TRBD1 (5 bases). The ends were cut back, 2 bases at V and 1 base at J, with 12 bases in the middle. CDR3 size: 15 residues. The germline gives CDR1 SGHKS, CDR2 YYEKEE (reference sequence). In DNA form, the CDR3 reads TGTGCCAGCAGCTTTTCCGGACAAGTTAACTATGGCTACACCTTC. It encodes CASSFSGQVNYGYTF.

This clone was counted a single time. The V and J genes are TRBV30 and TRBJ2-7; no clear D. This CDR3 has 11 residues. V lost 0 bases to trimming and J lost 3 bases, with 3 bases between them. Germline CDR1 and CDR2: GTSNPN and SVGIG (reference sequence). CDR3 DNA: TGTGCCTGGAGTGTACTCTACGAGCAGTACTTC. It specifies CAWSVLYEQYF. The full variable domain, in which reference TRBV30 and TRBJ2-7 provide the parts outside the CDR3, is SQTIHQWPATLVQPVGSPLSLECTVEGTSNPNLYWYRQAAGRGLQLLFYSVGIGQISSEVPQNLSASRPQDRQFILSSKKLLLSDSGFYLCAWSVLYEQYFGPGTRLTVT.

This sequence joins TRBV4-1 and TRBJ2-4, with a tentative D call TRBD2 (6 bases). Trimming took off 4 bases at V and 3 bases at J, with 10 bases between the two ends. Germline V lookup: CDR1 MGHRA, CDR2 YSYEKL. CDR3 size: 14 residues. In DNA, the CDR3 is TGCGCCAGCAGCCCCCACGGGGGCAAAAACATTCAGTACTTC. Its protein product is CASSPHGGKNIQYF.

This chain links TRBV10-3 with TRBJ2-7, with TRBD1 matching over 9 bases. Per the germline V gene, CDR1 is ENHRY and CDR2 is SYGVKD. Trimming took 4 bases from V and 0 from J; bases not matched to a gene: 4. CDR3 length equals 15 residues. The CDR3 DNA sequence: TGTGCCATCAGTGGGACAGGGGTGCGCTCCTACGAGCAGTACTTC. It yields the protein CAISGTGVRSYEQYF.

The chain employs TRBV3-1 (or the pseudogene TRBV3-2) and TRBJ1-6; tentative D call: TRBD1 (5 bases). Per the germline V gene, CDR1 is LGHDT and CDR2 is YNNKEL (reference sequence). There are 14 residues in the CDR3. The V end was cut by 3 bases, the J end by 9 bases, with 12 bases between. The CDR3 nucleotides are TGTGCCAGCAGCCAGGGACGGGCCGGTTCACCCCTCCACTTT. The encoded protein is CASSQGRAGSPLHF.

Here the CDR3 DNA reads TGTGCCAGCAGCTTGACCGGGACAGGGAAGACTGAAGCTTTCTTT. Its translation: CASSLTGTGKTEAFF. This chain joins TRBV5-6 and TRBJ1-1, with 9 bases matching TRBD1. CDR3 length: 15 amino acids. With 1 base clipped from V and 5 bases from J, the junction kept 6 bases outside the gene matches. In germline, CDR1 is SGHDT, CDR2 YYEEEE.

The CDR3 DNA reads TGTGCCACCAGTGATTTGGGGACAGGGAACTATGGCTACACCTTC. Translating it yields CATSDLGTGNYGYTF. This rearrangement joins TRBV24-1 to TRBJ1-2; TRBD1 aligns across 9 bases. The CDR3 sequence is 15 residues long. Germline V gene data show CDR1 as KGHDR and CDR2 as SFDVKD. The trim removed 0 bases at V and 2 bases at J, leaving 0 bases unmatched.

The CDR3 DNA reads as TGTGCCAGCAGCTACGACCCCCCGACAGTCATATATTTT. Amino acids: CASSYDPPTVIYF. The rearrangement links TRBV7-9 to TRBJ1-3; tentatively, D is TRBD1 (5 bases). V was trimmed by 4 bases and J by 12 bases, leaving 16 bases between them. Germline assignment: CDR1 SEHNR and CDR2 FQNEAQ (reference sequence). CDR3 length: 13 amino acids.

This chain joins TRBV18 and TRBJ2-1; no firm D call. The CDR3 covers 13 residues. Per the germline V gene, CDR1 is KGHSH and CDR2 is LQKENI. V was trimmed by 3 bases and J by 9 bases, leaving 12 bases between them. The CDR3 bases are TGTGCCAGCTCACCGGATCTGGGAAGTGAGCAGTTCTTC. Translated: CASSPDLGSEQFF.

V gene TRBV5-5 combines with J gene TRBJ1-1; no reliable D call. The V gene's germline CDR1 is SGHKS and CDR2 YYEKEE (reference sequence). The CDR3 length is 11 residues. Trimming cost V 5 bases and J 1 base, with 3 bases left between them. CDR3 nucleotides: TGTGCCAGCAGACAGAACACTGAAGCTTTCTTT. It specifies CASRQNTEAFF. Based on the CDR3 plus reference TRBV5-5 and TRBJ1-1, the full variable domain is DAGVTQSPTHLIKTRGQQVTLRCSPISGHKSVSWYQQVLGQGPQFIFQYYEKEERGRGNFPDRFSARQFPNYSSELNVNALLLGDSALYLCASRQNTEAFFGQGTRLTVV.

This rearrangement joins TRBV19 to TRBJ1-1; 10 nucleotides align to TRBD1. The CDR3 is 13 amino acids. Germline assignment: CDR1 LNHDA and CDR2 SQIVND (reference sequence). V lost 9 bases, J lost 3 bases, and 4 bases stayed unmatched. In DNA form, the CDR3 reads TGTGCCAGCAAGGGACAGGGGTACACTGAAGCTTTCTTT. Protein: CASKGQGYTEAFF. Full variable domain (missing parts from reference TRBV19 and TRBJ1-1): DGGITQSPKYLFRKEGQNVTLSCEQNLNHDAMYWYRQDPGQGLRLIYYSQIVNDFQKGDIAEGYSVSREKKESFPLTVTSAQKNPTAFYLCASKGQGYTEAFFGQGTRLTVV.

This CDR3 reads CASSLQGGDEQYF. As DNA, the CDR3 is TGTGCCAGCAGCCTCCAGGGGGGAGACGAGCAGTACTTC. This sequence joins TRBV9 and TRBJ2-7; D possibly corresponds to TRBD1 (7 bases). The germline V and J ends were trimmed by 4 bases and 5 bases, with 13 bases remaining between them. Germline loops: CDR1 SGDLS, CDR2 YYNGEE. The CDR3 runs 13 residues.

The chain is built from TRBV3-1 (or the pseudogene TRBV3-2) and TRBJ1-1; D is perhaps TRBD1 (5 bases). V shed 3 bases and J shed 5 bases, with 13 bases lying between them. Germline V gene data show CDR1 as LGHDT and CDR2 as YNNKEL (reference sequence). CDR3 length: 14 residues. The CDR3 reads CASSHNPPGTEAFF. CDR3 bases: TGTGCCAGCAGCCACAACCCCCCAGGGACTGAAGCTTTCTTT.